This T cell receptor beta chain appears in the sequencing data of a study of identical twins. Trimming pared 5 bases from V and 0 bases from J, leaving 9 bases between. CDR1 is LGHNT and CDR2 is FRNRAP in the germline V gene. The CDR3 consists of 14 residues. cDNA carried unique molecular identifiers, and a universal primer site was added by template switching. MiXCR was run by TCRdb on the 5' RACE reads, yielding one entry per CDR3 protein. The sample lists 650,000 to 750,000 distinct CDR3 sequences, less than 25% seen once, with around 4.4% in the top ten. These data were also reused for a study on T cells expressing NK-cell markers. That work contributes: Most of the eight sequenced donors tested HCMV-seropositive; one tested seronegative.

This chain joins TRBV12-5 and TRBJ2-3; D is possibly TRBD1 or TRBD2 (5 bases each). This clonotype was obtained from a woman between 18 and 29 years old in good health. The sample consisted of PBMCs. In DNA, the CDR3 is TGTGCTAGTGGTCGTGGGGACAGCACAGATACGCAGTATTTT. As protein: CASGRGDSTDTQYF.